This TCR beta chain stems from a study of T cell responses to AZD1222 COVID-19 vaccine. The study, taken as a whole, reports: Among those given AZD1222, only five to seven were seropositive at baseline. Females outnumbered males among donors, who were mostly white British; clonal diversity was possibly underestimated.

Only a few counts were recorded for this clone. No antigen is known for it. Libraries were prepared by immunoSEQ multiplex PCR; TCRdb keeps only in-frame clonotypes and omits some of them. Seen here are some 120,000 clones, 85% to 90% observed once, and the top ten hold around 30%. Trimming cost V 4 bases and J 7 bases, with 11 bases left between them. Per the germline V gene, CDR1 is LGHNA and CDR2 is YSLEER. The CDR3 has 13 amino acids. The material was peripheral blood, obtained on day 0 of AZD1222 vaccination. The receptor comes from an adult in good health. This chain links TRBV4-3 with TRBJ2-1; a weak D match, TRBD2 (5 bases). In DNA form, the CDR3 reads TGCGCCAGCAGCCCATCCCTAGCAAATGAGCAGTTCTTC. Its protein is CASSPSLANEQFF.